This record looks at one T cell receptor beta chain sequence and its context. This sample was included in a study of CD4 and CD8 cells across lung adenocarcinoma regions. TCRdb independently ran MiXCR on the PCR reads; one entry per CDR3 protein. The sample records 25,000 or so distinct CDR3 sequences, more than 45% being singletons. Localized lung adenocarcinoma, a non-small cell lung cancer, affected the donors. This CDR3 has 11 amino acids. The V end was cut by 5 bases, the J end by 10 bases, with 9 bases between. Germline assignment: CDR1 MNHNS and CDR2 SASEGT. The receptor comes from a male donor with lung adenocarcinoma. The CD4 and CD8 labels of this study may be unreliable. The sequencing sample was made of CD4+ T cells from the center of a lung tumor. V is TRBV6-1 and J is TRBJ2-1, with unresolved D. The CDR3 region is CASSPHYEQFF. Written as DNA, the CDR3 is TGTGCCAGCAGTCCGCATTACGAGCAGTTCTTC.